These 21 T cell receptor beta chains share one sample of origin, sequenced in a study of blood T cell repertoires in COVID-19. This table comes from immunoSEQ multiplex PCR, and its TCRdb copy is limited to in-frame clones, with some not included. The sample contains approximately 91,000 clones, around four fifths of which appear only once. Material: peripheral blood. These TCRs come from a woman aged 80 or older with acute or convalescent COVID-19.

The V gene is TRBV9, the J gene TRBJ2-3, with a possible D match to TRBD1 (6 bases). The CDR3 has 14 amino acids. The V and J ends lost 2 bases and 6 bases respectively, with 13 bases between them. Germline CDR1 and CDR2: SGDLS and YYNGEE. DNA of the CDR3: TGTGCCAGCAGCGTTGTATCGAGGGGGGATACGCAGTATTTT. It codes for CASSVVSRGDTQYF.

This clone was detected once. For the CDR3, the DNA is TGCGCCAGCAGCCGACTTGGACAGGACACCCAGTACTTC. It translates to CASSRLGQDTQYF. The V gene is TRBV5-1, the J gene TRBJ2-5; TRBD1 matches 7 bases. The V and J ends lost 4 bases and 8 bases, in that order; junction bases with no gene match: 8. Germline V gene data show CDR1 as SGHRS and CDR2 as YFSETQ. This CDR3 has 13 residues.

This chain connects TRBV4-1 to TRBJ2-7; 8 bases are shared with TRBD2. V dropped 1 base and J dropped 3; count of bases not matched to a gene: 2. Germline V lookup: CDR1 MGHRA, CDR2 YSYEKL. The CDR3 is 14 amino acids. The CDR3 DNA is TGCGCCAGCAGCCAAGTAGCGGGAATCTACGAGCAGTACTTC. Residues: CASSQVAGIYEQYF.

The table lists this clone with many counts. In DNA, the CDR3 is TGTGCCAGTAGTCCGACAGCCCACGAGCAGTACTTC. Translation: CASSPTAHEQYF. This sequence joins TRBV19 and TRBJ2-7, with TRBD1 as a possible D gene (5 bases). The ends were cut back, 5 bases at V and 5 bases at J, with 10 bases in the middle. CDR3 size: 12 residues. Germline V gene data show CDR1 as LNHDA and CDR2 as SQIVND (reference sequence).

The chain has TRBV2 and TRBJ2-7; 9 bases agree with TRBD2. Losses at the gene ends were 2 bases for V and 7 bases for J; bases not matched to a gene: 9. The CDR3 consists of 15 residues. CDR1 SNHLY and CDR2 FYNNEI come from the germline V gene. Here the CDR3 reads CASSERASGVGEQYF. The CDR3 DNA reads as TGTGCCAGCAGTGAAAGGGCTAGCGGGGTCGGGGAGCAGTACTTC.

CDR3 nucleotides: TGTGCCAGCAGCCTGGACAGGAACACAGATACGCAGTATTTT. It codes for CASSLDRNTDTQYF. The chain employs TRBV7-3 and TRBJ2-3, with 7 bases matching TRBD1. Germline trimming cut 5 bases from V and 2 bases from J; bases unmatched to any gene: 4. Germline lookup yields CDR1 SGHTA and CDR2 FQGTGA. This CDR3 comprises 14 residues.

This clone was observed a few times. The V gene is TRBV7-9, the J gene TRBJ1-2, with unresolved D. Germline CDR1 reads SEHNR; CDR2 reads FQNEAQ (reference sequence). CDR3 length: 13 residues. V gave up 10 bases and J gave up 4 bases, with 16 bases separating them. The CDR3 coding sequence is TGTGCCATCCCGGTTCAACTAGTCTATGGCTACACCTTC. It translates to CAIPVQLVYGYTF.

The CDR3 loop is CASSQGGQGIYEQYF. The CDR3 nucleotides read TGTGCCAGCAGCCAAGGGGGACAGGGGATCTACGAGCAGTACTTC. The chain couples TRBV3-1 (or the pseudogene TRBV3-2) to TRBJ2-7; TRBD1 matches 10 bases. The CDR3 covers 15 residues. V was clipped by 1 base and J by 3 bases; unmatched bases: 3. The germline CDR1 and CDR2 sequences are LGHDT and YNNKEL (reference sequence).

The chain employs TRBV28 and TRBJ1-5, with TRBD1 as a possible D gene (6 bases). V dropped 6 bases and J dropped 3 bases, with 15 bases sitting between them. CDR3 length: 15 residues. The germline CDR1 and CDR2 sequences are MDHEN and SYDVKM. CDR3 nucleotide sequence: TGTGCCAGCAGGTTACGCCGACAGGCCAATCAGCCCCAGCATTTT. This translates into CASRLRRQANQPQHF.

This clone occurred a few times. The chain couples TRBV28 to TRBJ1-5; 9 bases agree with TRBD1. The CDR3 is made up of 13 amino acids. Trimming at V came to 4 bases and at J to 10 bases, leaving 5 bases not matched to a gene. CDR1 is MDHEN and CDR2 is SYDVKM in the germline V gene. The DNA for the CDR3 is TGTGCCAGCAGTTCCCCGGACAGGGGTCCCCAGCATTTT. Translating gives CASSSPDRGPQHF.

The J gene is TRBJ2-4, the V gene TRBV19; D gene uncertain. Germline CDR1 LNHDA, CDR2 SQIVND (reference sequence). V was clipped by 0 bases and J by 0 bases, with 12 bases between them. This CDR3 region has 17 residues. CDR3 amino acids: CASSIESAALAKNIQYF. In DNA form, the CDR3 reads TGTGCCAGTAGTATAGAATCGGCGGCACTAGCCAAAAACATTCAGTACTTC.

This clone has a single count. The J gene is TRBJ2-1, the V gene TRBV18, with a weak D call TRBD1 (6 bases). V gave up 6 bases and J gave up 6 bases, with 18 bases separating them. The CDR3 sequence is 15 residues long. Germline V CDR1 and CDR2: KGHSH, LQKENI. The DNA for the CDR3 is TGTGCCAGCTCCCCCATAGAGGACAGCCTCAATGAGCAGTTCTTC. Its translation: CASSPIEDSLNEQFF.

This clone has a handful of counts. This chain connects TRBV7-9 to TRBJ1-2; D remains unclear. The V and J ends lost 4 bases and 8 bases respectively, with 5 bases between them. Germline CDR1 reads SEHNR; CDR2 reads FQNEAQ (reference sequence). The CDR3 runs to 10 residues. The CDR3 DNA is TGTGCCAGCAGCTCTGTAGGCTACACCTTC. It encodes CASSSVGYTF.

This clone was counted ten times or more. The chain recombines TRBV4-1 with TRBJ2-7; weak D call: TRBD1 (5 bases). The length of the CDR3 is 16 residues. V dropped 3 bases and J dropped 2 bases, with 17 bases sitting between them. Looked up from germline, CDR1 is MGHRA and CDR2 is YSYEKL. CDR3 DNA sequence: TGCGCCAGCAGCCACCATCCCCGCCAAGGGGCCTACGAGCAGTACTTC. Its translation is CASSHHPRQGAYEQYF.

V and J are TRBV6-2 or TRBV6-3 and TRBJ2-5, with 7 bases identical to TRBD2. J was trimmed by 5 bases and V by 6 bases; bases with no gene match: 6. This CDR3 is 13 amino acids long. Germline V gene sequence: CDR1 MNHEY, CDR2 SVGEGT. The CDR3 bases are TGTGCCAGCAGCGGGGACTACAGGGAGACCCAGTACTTC. Encoded protein: CASSGDYRETQYF.

The chain couples TRBV7-9 to TRBJ2-7, with 11 bases identical to TRBD2. CDR3 length: 16 amino acids. V gave up 4 bases and J gave up 4 bases; unmatched junction bases: 9. Germline CDR1 is SEHNR and CDR2 is FQNEAQ (reference sequence). The CDR3 spells CASSSELAGEGYEQYF. CDR3 DNA sequence: TGTGCCAGCAGCTCGGAACTAGCGGGAGAAGGTTACGAGCAGTACTTC.

In its sample, this clone was seen many times. The DNA of the CDR3 is TGTGCCAGCAGGTACAGCTCCTATAATTCACCCCTCCACTTT. This sequence encodes CASRYSSYNSPLHF. This rearrangement joins TRBV27 to TRBJ1-6; D uncertain. Deletions cut 6 bases from V and 0 bases from J, with 6 bases between. Germline V gene data show CDR1 as MNHEY and CDR2 as SMNVEV (reference sequence). The CDR3 has 14 amino acids.

The V gene is TRBV4-1, the J gene TRBJ1-2; D unclear. The V end was cut by 0 bases, the J end by 3 bases, with 8 bases between. The CDR3 runs 14 residues. CDR1 and CDR2 (germline): MGHRA, YSYEKL. As DNA, the CDR3 is TGCGCCAGCAGCCAAGATTTACTGGACTATGGCTACACCTTC. Residues: CASSQDLLDYGYTF.

This clone was detected a few times. V gene TRBV30 combines with J gene TRBJ1-6; D is unclear. CDR3 size: 16 residues. Deletions cut 2 bases from V and 0 bases from J, with 11 bases between. The germline CDR1 and CDR2 sequences are GTSNPN and SVGIG (reference sequence). This chain's CDR3 is CAWSNNYGSYNSPLHF. CDR3 DNA sequence: TGTGCCTGGAGTAATAACTACGGCTCCTATAATTCACCCCTCCACTTT.

The V call is TRBV5-4, the J call TRBJ2-1; weak D call: TRBD2 (5 bases). The CDR3 length is 15 residues. Germline assignment: CDR1 SGHNT and CDR2 YYREEE (reference sequence). Trimming took off 0 bases at V and 9 bases at J, with 16 bases between the two ends. In nucleotides, the CDR3 is TGTGCCAGCAGCTTGGACCCAGCGGAGAGAGGTGAGCAGTTCTTC. Translation gives CASSLDPAERGEQFF.

V is TRBV13 and J is TRBJ2-2, with D maybe TRBD2 (6 bases). The CDR3 extends over 15 amino acids. Germline V gives CDR1 PRHDT, CDR2 FYEKMQ (reference sequence). Trimming stripped 5 bases from V and 4 bases from J, with 14 bases between. CDR3 nucleotides: TGTGCCAGCAGCCCCGTGGGGGGAATCACCGGGGAGCTGTTTTTT. The encoded protein is CASSPVGGITGELFF.